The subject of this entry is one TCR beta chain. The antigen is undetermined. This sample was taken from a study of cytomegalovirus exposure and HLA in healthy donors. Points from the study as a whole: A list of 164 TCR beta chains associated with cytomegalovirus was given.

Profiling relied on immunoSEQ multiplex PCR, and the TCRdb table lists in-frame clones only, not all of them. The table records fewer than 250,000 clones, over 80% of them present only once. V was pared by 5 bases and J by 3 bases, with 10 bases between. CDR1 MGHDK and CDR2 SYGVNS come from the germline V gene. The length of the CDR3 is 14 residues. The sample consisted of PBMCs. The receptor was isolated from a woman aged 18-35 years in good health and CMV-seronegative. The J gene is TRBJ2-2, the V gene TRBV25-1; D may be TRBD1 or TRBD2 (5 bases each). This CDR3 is CASSRGRDTGELFF. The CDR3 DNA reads TGTGCCAGCAGTCGGGGCCGGGACACCGGGGAGCTGTTTTTT. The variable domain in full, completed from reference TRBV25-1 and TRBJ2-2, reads EADIYQTPRYLVIGTGKKITLECSQTMGHDKMYWYQQDPGMELHLIHYSYGVNSTEKGDLSSESTVSRIRTEHFPLTLESARPSHTSQYLCASSRGRDTGELFFGEGSRLTVL.